One sample yielded the 12 T cell receptor beta chains listed below, sequenced in a study of blood T cell repertoires in COVID-19. Profiled with immunoSEQ multiplex PCR; TCRdb holds only in-frame clones, not every one. The profile shows fewer than 700,000 clones, 85% to 90% of them singletons. The sequencing sample was made of peripheral blood. These receptors all stem from a woman aged 45 to 65 with COVID-19, enrolled during active disease.

The V and J genes are TRBV19 and TRBJ1-1, with TRBD1 as a possible D gene (5 bases). The CDR3 has 15 amino acids. The V and J ends lost 10 bases and 1 base respectively, with 19 bases between them. The germline V gene has CDR1 LNHDA and CDR2 SQIVND (reference sequence). The CDR3 sequence: CANPRGVFRNTEAFF. CDR3 sequence (DNA): TGTGCCAACCCTCGGGGGGTTTTCAGGAACACTGAAGCTTTCTTT. The full variable domain, its missing parts supplied by reference TRBV19 and TRBJ1-1, is DGGITQSPKYLFRKEGQNVTLSCEQNLNHDAMYWYRQDPGQGLRLIYYSQIVNDFQKGDIAEGYSVSREKKESFPLTVTSAQKNPTAFYLCANPRGVFRNTEAFFGQGTRLTVV.

This clone was picked up one time. The V call is TRBV2, the J call TRBJ1-3; a weak D match, TRBD1 (5 bases). The length of the CDR3 is 15 residues. CDR1 is SNHLY, CDR2 FYNNEI, per germline. The germline V and J ends were trimmed by 3 bases and 2 bases, with 11 bases remaining between them. In DNA form, the CDR3 reads TGTGCCAGCAGTGAGGACATCGGACCTGGAAACACCATATATTTT. Amino acids: CASSEDIGPGNTIYF.

V and J are TRBV27 and TRBJ2-3; unclear D gene. Trimming removed 0 bases at V and 2 bases at J, with 9 bases between. This CDR3 has 15 amino acids. CDR1 is MNHEY, CDR2 SMNVEV, per germline (reference sequence). CDR3 protein: CASSLSVLATDTQYF. CDR3 sequence (DNA): TGTGCCAGCAGTTTATCGGTATTAGCCACAGATACGCAGTATTTT.

The DNA of the CDR3 is TGTGCCAGCAGCCAAGGGAGCAATTACTTCAATGAAAAACTGTTTTTT. It yields the protein CASSQGSNYFNEKLFF. The chain carries TRBV3-1 (or the pseudogene TRBV3-2) and TRBJ1-4; D unclear. The CDR3 spans 16 residues. V was trimmed by 1 base and J by 5 bases, leaving 14 bases between them. CDR1 is LGHDT and CDR2 is YNNKEL in the germline V gene (reference sequence).

The V and J genes are TRBV28 and TRBJ1-1; D is undetermined. From germline, CDR1 is MDHEN and CDR2 SYDVKM. CDR3 length: 14 residues. V was clipped by 3 bases and J by 4 bases, with 12 bases between them. For the CDR3, the DNA is TGTGCCAGCAGTTTCCGAGGGCTGGGCACTGAAGCTTTCTTT. It is translated as CASSFRGLGTEAFF.

This chain links TRBV19 with TRBJ2-7, with 7 positions matching TRBD1. CDR1 is LNHDA and CDR2 is SQIVND in the germline V gene (reference sequence). V dropped 9 bases and J dropped 5; count of bases not matched to a gene: 10. This CDR3 is built from 13 residues. The CDR3 region has the DNA TGTGCCAGCCAGACAGGGTTCGGAGACGAGCAGTACTTC. Translating gives CASQTGFGDEQYF.

The J gene is TRBJ1-2, the V gene TRBV19, with D uncertain. V was clipped by 10 bases and J by 0 bases, with 15 bases between them. Germline CDR1 LNHDA, CDR2 SQIVND (reference sequence). The CDR3 runs 14 residues. The CDR3 DNA sequence: TGTGCCACCCAAGGACTAATAGCTAACTATGGCTACACCTTC. It codes for CATQGLIANYGYTF.

This clone was counted once. The chain couples TRBV19 to TRBJ1-6, with D unresolved. V lost 6 bases and J 10 bases, leaving 10 bases between the germline ends. Germline V gives CDR1 LNHDA, CDR2 SQIVND (reference sequence). This CDR3 is 12 amino acids long. This chain's CDR3 is CASRVAGSPLHF. The CDR3 coding sequence is TGTGCCAGTAGAGTGGCGGGCTCACCCCTCCACTTT.

The chain uses TRBV5-1 and TRBJ1-2; D uncertain. Germline V lookup: CDR1 SGHRS, CDR2 YFSETQ. The V gene lost 3 bases and the J gene lost 7 bases, with 19 bases spanning the gap. The CDR3 is 15 amino acids. The DNA of the CDR3 is TGCGCCAGCAGCTGGTGGACTGACGGTCGGGGTGGCTACACCTTC. Its protein product is CASSWWTDGRGGYTF.

This clone was observed a single time. The J gene is TRBJ1-2, the V gene TRBV19; D possibly corresponds to TRBD1 (6 bases). Deletions cut 6 bases from V and 4 bases from J, with 21 bases between. CDR1 LNHDA and CDR2 SQIVND come from the germline V gene (reference sequence). The CDR3 is 16 amino acids. The DNA of the CDR3 is TGTGCCAGTAGCCCTTACGGGACAACCCACAGCTATGGCTACACCTTC. It translates to CASSPYGTTHSYGYTF.

The genes are TRBV19 and TRBJ1-1; the D is unclear. Per germline, CDR1 LNHDA and CDR2 SQIVND (reference sequence). Trimming left V 3 bases short and J 6 bases short, with 8 bases between. The CDR3 covers 12 residues. CDR3 protein: CASSMPYSEAFF. The CDR3 DNA sequence: TGTGCCAGTAGTATGCCCTACTCTGAAGCTTTCTTT.

The chain joins TRBV5-6 to TRBJ1-2; D is perhaps TRBD1 (6 bases). Deletions cut 6 bases from V and 6 bases from J, with 15 bases between. The CDR3 contains 13 residues. Germline V gives CDR1 SGHDT, CDR2 YYEEEE. CDR3 amino acids: CASTRDTLDGYTF. CDR3 bases: TGTGCCAGCACCCGGGACACTCTCGATGGCTACACCTTC.